This T cell receptor beta chain originates from a study of breast tumors, draining lymph nodes, adjacent tissues. TCRdb re-called the multiplex PCR reads through MiXCR, storing one row per CDR3 protein. The sample records 150,000 to 200,000 distinct CDR3 sequences, roughly a third being singletons. A few counts support this clonotype. Axillary draining lymph nodes of breast cancer patients supplied the node samples. From germline, CDR1 is SQVTM and CDR2 ANQGSEA. The CDR3 is made up of 12 amino acids. Trimming stripped 1 base from V and 4 bases from J, with 7 bases between. Material for sequencing was axillary lymph node tissue. The chain uses TRBV29-1 and TRBJ1-1; D may be TRBD1 (6 bases). This clonotype originated in a female donor with breast cancer. Some clones in this sample may be carry-over from other donors' samples. The chain's CDR3 is CSVEGGGTEAFF. Here the CDR3 DNA reads TGCAGCGTTGAAGGAGGGGGCACTGAAGCTTTCTTT.